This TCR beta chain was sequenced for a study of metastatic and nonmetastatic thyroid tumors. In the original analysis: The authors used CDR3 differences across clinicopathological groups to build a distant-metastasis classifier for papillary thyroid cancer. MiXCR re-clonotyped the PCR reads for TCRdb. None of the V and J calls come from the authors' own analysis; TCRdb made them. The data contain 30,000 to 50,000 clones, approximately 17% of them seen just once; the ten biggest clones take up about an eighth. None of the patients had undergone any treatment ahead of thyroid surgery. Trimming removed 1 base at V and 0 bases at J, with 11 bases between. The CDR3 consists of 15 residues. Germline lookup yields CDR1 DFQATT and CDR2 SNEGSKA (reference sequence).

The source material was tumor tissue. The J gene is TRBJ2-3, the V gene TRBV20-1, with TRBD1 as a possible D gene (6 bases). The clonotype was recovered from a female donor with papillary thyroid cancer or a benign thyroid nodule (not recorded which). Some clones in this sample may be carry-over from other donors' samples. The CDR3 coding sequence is TGCAGTGCTAGAGTAGGGGGTCCGAGCACAGATACGCAGTATTTT. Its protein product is CSARVGGPSTDTQYF.